Reported below is one T cell receptor (beta chain). Its recognized antigen is unknown. Base quality data are lacking; no much larger clone is found one base away. This record comes from a study of blood T cell repertoires in COVID-19 (dated by TCRdb to about 2020). Study-level background: The collaborator samples originated in the United States, Italy and Spain and spanned the acute and convalescent phases of COVID-19. Subjects who had been exposed to COVID-19, were actively infected with it, or had recovered from it provided the deeply sampled blood TCRbeta repertoires that made up the dataset. The sample metadata nearly always contained a de-identified subject ID, COVID-19 status, age in years and sex. HLA class I and class II types, where available, came from metadata supplied by the sample provider rather than from assay-based typing. The samples were drawn from the first 160 participants of the ongoing ImmuneRACE study and from 1,254 subjects provided by 6 global collaborators. A freely available public database, intended as a resource for researchers studying the immune response to SARS-CoV-2, is where the repertoires were released. The material from the prospective study consisted of cDNA or gDNA derived from T cells, B-cell-depleted T cells, or PBMCs.

One collaborating source in Seattle enrolled patients while the patients were actively infected and followed the patients over time throughout the course of disease. Collaborating institutions collected whole blood in K2EDTA tubes following their own protocols. For TCRbeta analysis, collaborator samples were shipped as frozen whole blood, as isolated PBMCs, or as DNA extracted from either sample type. V gives up 5 bases and J gives up 3 bases, and the segment between their germline ends measures 16 bases. For CDR1 and CDR2, the germline V gene (reference sequence) lists SEHNR and FQNEAQ. Counted from cysteine to phenylalanine, this CDR3 has 16 amino acids. Solely the CDR3 DNA is kept, with 48 bases framed from the first base. General findings and caveats noted by the study authors: How much clinical and demographic metadata was included differed by source and by participant, and the metadata was provided uncurated.

The immunoSEQ Assay, a bias-controlled multiplex PCR, was used to amplify TCRbeta CDR3 regions from genomic DNA. The paper's data handling went like this. The number of nucleated cells in each sample was estimated from the amplification of reference gene primers within the assay. Sequence reads were collapsed and filtered to measure the absolute abundance of every unique TCRbeta CDR3 rearrangement. For each sample, productive Simpson clonality was calculated as the square root of Simpson's diversity index over productive rearrangements. TCRdb took over this immuneACCESS table, retaining in-frame rearrangements with V and J assigned. Such tables are incomplete; in checked studies, under half of the missing clones stem from an unresolved V gene, and the remainder is unexplained. The V and J calls and clone size come from that table; D and trimming were worked out from the DNA. Recorded for this sample are about 340,000 clones; 88% of them occurred a single time. 7.3% of the sample belongs to the ten largest clones.

The rearrangement joined TRBV7-9 to TRBJ1-4, with TRBD1 perhaps the D gene, on 5 matching bases. This receptor was taken from a woman aged 65 to 85 with COVID-19, enrolled during active disease. Sequencing was performed on peripheral blood. The nucleotides read TGTGCCAGCAGCGGCGCCCCGGGGGGTGCTAATGAAAAACTGTTTTTT. This codes for CASSGAPGGANEKLFF.